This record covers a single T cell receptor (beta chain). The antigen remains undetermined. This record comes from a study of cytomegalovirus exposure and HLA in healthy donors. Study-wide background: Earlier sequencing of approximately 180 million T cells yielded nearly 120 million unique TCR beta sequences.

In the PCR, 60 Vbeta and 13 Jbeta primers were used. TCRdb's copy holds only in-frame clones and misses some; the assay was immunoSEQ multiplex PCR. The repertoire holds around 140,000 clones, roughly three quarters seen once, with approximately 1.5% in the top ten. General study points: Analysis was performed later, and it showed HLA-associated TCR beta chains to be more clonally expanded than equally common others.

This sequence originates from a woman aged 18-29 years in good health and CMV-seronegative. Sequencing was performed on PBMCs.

The DNA for the CDR3 is TGTGCCAGTGCCCTCAGGGATAGCAATCAGCCCCAGCATTTT. Translation gives CASALRDSNQPQHF. The chain is built from TRBV25-1 and TRBJ1-5, with a possible D match to TRBD1 (5 bases). In germline, CDR1 is MGHDK, CDR2 SYGVNS. The V end was cut by 9 bases, the J end by 0 bases, with 12 bases between. There are 14 residues in the CDR3.